These T cell receptor beta chains were read from a single sample in a study of blood T cell repertoires in COVID-19. Data came from immunoSEQ multiplex PCR; TCRdb stores just in-frame clones and leaves some out. The table records some 90,000 clones, around 86% of them present only once. The material sequenced was peripheral blood. Source of these receptors: a human donor in a cohort sampled during active COVID-19. Each CDR3 is given with its conserved first and last residue. The D gene is left open where the match is weak. Size is omitted from some rows. Given values are once, few, many or a class for expanded clones.

D gene | J gene | clone size | V gene | CDR3 protein | CDR3 DNA
- | TRBJ2-5 | once | TRBV19 | CASKTKSYF | TGTGCCAGTAAGACAAAAAGTTACTTC
- | TRBJ2-5 | - | TRBV4-1 | CASSQGMRGQETQYF | TGCGCCAGCAGCCAAGGTATGAGAGGGCAAGAGACCCAGTACTTC
TRBD2 | TRBJ2-7 | - | TRBV9 | CASSVSWGSGGYEQYF | TGTGCCAGCAGCGTAAGTTGGGGTAGCGGGGGCTACGAGCAGTACTTC
- | TRBJ2-7 | once | TRBV19 | CASSMAGPSPEQYF | TGTGCCAGTAGTATGGCGGGGCCCTCCCCCGAGCAGTACTTC
TRBD1 | TRBJ1-5 | - | TRBV5-6 | CASSSYRDRWIPEPQHF | TGTGCCAGCAGCTCCTACCGGGACAGGTGGATTCCGGAGCCCCAGCATTTT
TRBD2 | TRBJ2-1 | - | TRBV2 | CASSVSGSYNEQFF | TGTGCCAGCAGTGTTAGCGGGAGCTACAATGAGCAGTTCTTC
- | TRBJ2-5 | - | TRBV13 | CASSLAGWETQYF | TGTGCCAGCAGCTTAGCGGGGTGGGAGACCCAGTACTTC
- | TRBJ2-3 | - | TRBV5-1 | CASSLDRVDTQYF | TGCGCCAGCAGCTTGGACAGGGTAGATACGCAGTATTTT
TRBD2 | TRBJ2-5 | - | TRBV7-2 | CASSTSSGEGETQYF | TGTGCCAGCAGCACGTCTAGCGGGGAGGGAGAGACCCAGTACTTC
- | TRBJ2-5 | - | TRBV7-9 | CASSFFGAETQYF | TGTGCCAGCAGCTTTTTTGGGGCGGAGACCCAGTACTTC
TRBD2 | TRBJ2-2 | - | TRBV30 | CAWGTSGHTGELFF | TGTGCCTGGGGGACTAGCGGGCACACCGGGGAGCTGTTTTTT
- | TRBJ2-5 | - | TRBV5-1 | CASSLDPSLETQYF | TGCGCCAGCAGCTTGGATCCGAGCTTGGAGACCCAGTACTTC
- | TRBJ2-7 | - | TRBV25-1 | CASSEYLTYEQYF | TGTGCCAGCAGTGAATATTTAACCTACGAGCAGTACTTC
- | TRBJ2-3 | - | TRBV6-1 | CASSESIVRTVSTDTQYF | TGTGCCAGCAGTGAAAGCATAGTTCGGACAGTTAGCACAGATACGCAGTATTTT
TRBD1 | TRBJ2-5 | - | TRBV30 | CAWNLGGEETQYF | TGTGCCTGGAATTTAGGGGGCGAGGAGACCCAGTACTTC
TRBD2 | TRBJ2-2 | - | TRBV3-1/TRBV3-2 | CASSQEWTRAFGELFF | TGTGCCAGCAGCCAAGAGTGGACTAGGGCGTTCGGGGAGCTGTTTTTT
- | TRBJ2-7 | - | TRBV19 | CASSIVGSMGYEQYF | TGTGCCAGTAGTATAGTTGGTAGCATGGGCTACGAGCAGTACTTC
TRBD2 | TRBJ2-1 | - | TRBV9 | CASSGTSRAGEQFF | TGTGCCAGCAGCGGGACTAGCAGGGCTGGTGAGCAGTTCTTC
- | TRBJ1-5 | - | TRBV6-1 | CASSEATGGGNQPQHF | TGTGCCAGCAGTGAAGCGACGGGGGGAGGCAATCAGCCCCAGCATTTT
TRBD2 | TRBJ2-2 | - | TRBV19 | CASSSDGGYTGELFF | TGTGCCAGTAGTAGCGACGGGGGGTACACCGGGGAGCTGTTTTTT
- | TRBJ1-6 | - | TRBV28 | CASIAVGDSYNSPLHF | TGTGCCAGCATCGCGGTAGGGGACTCCTATAATTCACCCCTCCACTTT
TRBD2 | TRBJ2-1 | - | TRBV2 | CASSEALLASGYNEQFF | TGTGCCAGCAGTGAAGCGCTTCTGGCTAGCGGATACAATGAGCAGTTCTTC
TRBD1 | TRBJ1-1 | - | TRBV7-9 | CASSLRTGRNTEAFF | TGTGCCAGCAGCTTACGGACAGGAAGGAACACTGAAGCTTTCTTT